A selection of T cell receptor beta chains follows, all from one sample in a study of CD8+CD57+ T cells in acquired aplastic anemia. TCRdb re-called the reads through MiXCR, storing one row per CDR3 protein. The data show 95,000 to 120,000 distinct CDR3 sequences, 40% to 65% seen once. The sample comprised sorted CD4+, CD8+, or CD8+CD57+ T cells (not recorded which) from PBMCs. All receptors derive from a human donor in good health, serving as a control. Both conserved end residues are part of each CDR3. The order of the fields is V gene, J gene, clone size, D gene, CDR3 protein, CDR3 DNA. The D gene is left open where the match is weak. The size entry is marked missing in some rows and otherwise reads once, few, many or a size class.

v_gene: TRBV2; j_gene: TRBJ1-1; abundance: NA; d_gene: TRBD1; CDR3aa: CASSGTGVDTEAFF; CDR3nt: TGTGCCAGCAGTGGGACAGGGGTGGATACTGAAGCTTTCTTT
v_gene: TRBV7-6; j_gene: TRBJ2-1; abundance: many; d_gene: NA; CDR3aa: CASSLTLVNEQFF; CDR3nt: TGTGCCAGCAGCTTAACCCTCGTCAATGAGCAGTTCTTC
v_gene: TRBV19; j_gene: TRBJ2-5; abundance: many; d_gene: TRBD2; CDR3aa: CASSIVLAGGPQETQYF; CDR3nt: TGTGCCAGTAGTATAGTTCTCGCGGGGGGGCCCCAAGAGACCCAGTACTTC
v_gene: TRBV29-1; j_gene: TRBJ1-2; abundance: medium-sized; d_gene: NA; CDR3aa: CSTYDNGYTF; CDR3nt: TGCAGCACGTACGACAATGGCTACACCTTC
v_gene: TRBV29-1; j_gene: TRBJ2-1; abundance: few; d_gene: TRBD2; CDR3aa: CSVGHRGDNEQFF; CDR3nt: TGCAGCGTTGGGCACCGGGGGGACAATGAGCAGTTCTTC
v_gene: TRBV25-1; j_gene: TRBJ2-1; abundance: NA; d_gene: NA; CDR3aa: CASSEWAGSGEQFF; CDR3nt: TGTGCCAGCAGTGAATGGGCGGGCTCGGGTGAGCAGTTCTTC
v_gene: TRBV6-4; j_gene: TRBJ2-5; abundance: many; d_gene: NA; CDR3aa: CASSDSIILGEETQYF; CDR3nt: TGTGCCAGCAGTGACTCGATTATTTTAGGGGAGGAGACCCAGTACTTC
v_gene: TRBV20-1; j_gene: TRBJ2-7; abundance: NA; d_gene: TRBD1; CDR3aa: CSASEGTGGLNEQYF; CDR3nt: TGCAGTGCCTCAGAGGGGACAGGGGGCCTGAACGAGCAGTACTTC
v_gene: TRBV12-3/TRBV12-4; j_gene: TRBJ2-7; abundance: many; d_gene: NA; CDR3aa: CASSSDGRGKYF; CDR3nt: TGTGCCAGCAGTTCAGACGGACGCGGAAAATACTTC
v_gene: TRBV6-5; j_gene: TRBJ1-5; abundance: many; d_gene: NA; CDR3aa: CASSYGGSNQPQHF; CDR3nt: TGTGCCAGCAGTTATGGGGGGTCGAATCAGCCCCAGCATTTT
v_gene: TRBV5-1; j_gene: TRBJ2-5; abundance: many; d_gene: NA; CDR3aa: CASSSRRATAGQETQYF; CDR3nt: TGCGCCAGCAGCTCACGTAGAGCTACAGCTGGCCAAGAGACCCAGTACTTC
v_gene: TRBV11-2; j_gene: TRBJ1-1; abundance: many; d_gene: NA; CDR3aa: CASSLVPGMGTEAFF; CDR3nt: TGTGCCAGCAGCTTAGTACCAGGGATGGGAACTGAAGCTTTCTTT
v_gene: TRBV7-2; j_gene: TRBJ1-5; abundance: few; d_gene: NA; CDR3aa: CASSLWTDQPQHF; CDR3nt: TGTGCCAGCAGCTTGTGGACCGATCAGCCCCAGCATTTT
v_gene: TRBV24-1; j_gene: TRBJ1-2; abundance: NA; d_gene: TRBD1; CDR3aa: CATSGPGQNYGYTF; CDR3nt: TGTGCCACCAGTGGGCCGGGACAGAACTATGGCTACACCTTC
v_gene: TRBV19; j_gene: TRBJ2-1; abundance: NA; d_gene: NA; CDR3aa: CASSWGQGQFF; CDR3nt: TGTGCCAGTAGTTGGGGGCAGGGGCAGTTCTTC
v_gene: TRBV11-2; j_gene: TRBJ1-2; abundance: NA; d_gene: NA; CDR3aa: CASSLVGQQDGYTF; CDR3nt: TGTGCCAGCAGCTTAGTCGGTCAGCAGGATGGCTACACCTTC
v_gene: TRBV20-1; j_gene: TRBJ1-1; abundance: many; d_gene: NA; CDR3aa: CSARDSMAGDTEAFF; CDR3nt: TGCAGTGCTAGGGACAGCATGGCAGGCGACACTGAAGCTTTCTTT
v_gene: TRBV5-1; j_gene: TRBJ2-7; abundance: NA; d_gene: NA; CDR3aa: CASVGSSYEQYF; CDR3nt: TGCGCCAGCGTAGGGAGCTCCTACGAGCAGTACTTC
v_gene: TRBV6-6; j_gene: TRBJ1-1; abundance: many; d_gene: NA; CDR3aa: CASSYSRVSEAFF; CDR3nt: TGTGCCAGCAGTTACTCGAGGGTTTCTGAAGCTTTCTTT
v_gene: TRBV2; j_gene: TRBJ1-6; abundance: few; d_gene: NA; CDR3aa: CASSEALREDSPLHF; CDR3nt: TGTGCCAGCAGTGAAGCACTCAGGGAAGATTCACCCCTCCACTTT